This TCR beta chain was captured by sequencing in a study of T-cell memory formation after mild COVID-19. Whole-study findings and limits: CD8+ contracting clones occupied EMRA, while CD4+ ones occupied mainly CM and EM. Clones that contracted from day 15 to 85 had balanced CD4/CD8; later expanders were CD4+ biased.

CDR3 length equals 16 residues. The J segment lost 0 bases and the V segment lost 2 bases, leaving 4 bases of the junction unmatched. Germline V gene sequence: CDR1 SGHDT, CDR2 YYEEEE. 5'RACE with constant-segment primers built TCRalpha and TCRbeta cDNA libraries with UMIs. MiXCR, applied by TCRdb to the 5' RACE reads, yields one record per CDR3 protein. The data hold 270,000 or so distinct CDR3 sequences, with around 17% observed a single time. A word on this clonotype: Its antigen is still unknown.

The sample consisted of PBMCs or a T cell subset sorted from them (not recorded which). The TCR sequence derives from a man younger than 35 who had mild COVID-19 (a few samples of this study predate the infection). Cell type and time point are not known. The chain joins TRBV5-6 to TRBJ2-1; 8 bases fit TRBD1. In DNA, the CDR3 is TGTGCCAGCAGCTTCTGGGACAGGAGCTCCTACAATGAGCAGTTCTTC. Its translation: CASSFWDRSSYNEQFF. The full variable domain, completed using reference TRBV5-6 and TRBJ2-1, is DAGVTQSPTHLIKTRGQQVTLRCSPKSGHDTVSWYQQALGQGPQFIFQYYEEEERQRGNFPDRFSGHQFPNYSSELNVNALLLGDSALYLCASSFWDRSSYNEQFFGPGTRLTVL.